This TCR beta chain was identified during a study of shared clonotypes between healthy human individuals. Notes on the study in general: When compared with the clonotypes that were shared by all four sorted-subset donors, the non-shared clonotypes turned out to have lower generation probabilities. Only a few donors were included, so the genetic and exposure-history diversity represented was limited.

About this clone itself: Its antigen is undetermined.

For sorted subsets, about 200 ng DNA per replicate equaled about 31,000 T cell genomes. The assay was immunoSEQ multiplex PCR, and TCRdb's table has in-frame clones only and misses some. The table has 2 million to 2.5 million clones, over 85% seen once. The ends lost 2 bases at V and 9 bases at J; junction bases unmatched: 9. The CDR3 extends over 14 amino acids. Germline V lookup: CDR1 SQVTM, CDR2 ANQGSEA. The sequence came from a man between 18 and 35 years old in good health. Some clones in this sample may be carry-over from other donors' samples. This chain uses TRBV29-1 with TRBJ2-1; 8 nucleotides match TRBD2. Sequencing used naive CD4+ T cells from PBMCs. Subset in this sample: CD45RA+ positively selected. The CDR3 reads CSVELGLGMIEQFF. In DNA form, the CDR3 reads TGCAGCGTTGAATTGGGACTAGGAATGATTGAGCAGTTCTTC.